This T cell receptor (beta chain) was sequenced for a study of neurological immune-mediated disorders. Using its own MiXCR run on the 5' RACE reads, TCRdb lists one record per CDR3 protein. This table has over 35,000 distinct CDR3 sequences, 2.5% appearing once. 2 million unsorted PBMCs were stored in RNAlater at -80 °C before RNA extraction. Findings and caveats of the study: A possible signature appeared as one related-CDR3 cluster, in which phylogenetic grouping placed the repertoires of 18 of 34 multiple sclerosis patients. Private repertoires in all groups were suggested, as expanded clones shared no CDR3 amino acid sequences across subjects.

This clonotype came up many times. What it recognizes is unknown. Trimming took 4 bases from V and 0 from J, leaving 11 bases between them. This CDR3 is 15 amino acids long. Germline CDR1 and CDR2: MGHRA and YSYEKL. This TCR came from a middle-aged man with multiple sclerosis. The chain has TRBV4-1 and TRBJ2-3, with D perhaps matching TRBD2 (5 bases). The sequenced material came from PBMCs. CDR3 sequence reads: CASSPLDASTDTQYF. CDR3 in DNA: TGCGCCAGCAGCCCACTAGACGCTAGCACAGATACGCAGTATTTT.